This note documents a single TCR beta chain sequence. The CDR3 sequence is 12 residues long. V shed 5 bases and J shed 6 bases, with 10 bases lying between them. The germline V gene has CDR1 SGHVS and CDR2 FNYEAQ. A multiplex PCR was run with 60 Vbeta primers and 13 Jbeta primers. TCRdb keeps only in-frame clones here, not all; method: immunoSEQ multiplex PCR. The table shows around 150,000 clones, with over 60% occurring only once. The data belong to a study of cytomegalovirus exposure and HLA in healthy donors. The sequenced sample consisted of PBMCs. This receptor was obtained from a woman between 35 and 50 years old in good health and CMV-seronegative. The chain recombines TRBV7-6 with TRBJ1-1; D not resolved. The DNA of the CDR3 is TGTGCCAGCAGCGGGAGTGGGGCTGAAGCTTTCTTT. Residues: CASSGSGAEAFF.